This T cell receptor (beta chain) derives from a study of T cell responses to AZD1222 COVID-19 vaccine. Trimming stripped 3 bases from V and 1 base from J, with 9 bases between. This CDR3 has 14 residues. Germline CDR1 and CDR2: LGHDT and YNNKEL (reference sequence). This clone was seen a single time. Its cognate antigen is unknown. Study-wide findings and caveats: Of the AZD1222 recipients, only 5 or 6 were seropositive at baseline.

The table came from immunoSEQ multiplex PCR; TCRdb's copy has only in-frame clones and leaves some out. Of roughly 67,000 clones detected, 88% appear once; the ten largest clones hold around 7.8%. This clonotype originated in an adult in good health. The chain combines TRBV3-1 (or the pseudogene TRBV3-2) with TRBJ1-1; D is perhaps TRBD1 (5 bases). The material was peripheral blood, obtained on day 0 of AZD1222 vaccination. DNA of the CDR3: TGTGCCAGCAGCCAGCTCGGACAGAACACTGAAGCTTTCTTT. Translated, it gives CASSQLGQNTEAFF.